This T cell receptor beta chain is drawn from a study of OX40 agonist ivuxolimab in advanced cancers. At the level of the study: Patients were treated with ivuxolimab, an agonistic anti-OX40 (CD134) antibody. The mean age was roughly 60 years, ranging from 23 to 79, with less than 90% of participants male. The study enrolled dose-escalation patients with hepatocellular carcinoma, melanoma, renal cell or head and neck cancer.

General study results and limits: Blood T cells, both CD4+ and CD8+, expanded clonally by week 6 at 0.1 to 3.0 mg/kg.

Assay used: immunoSEQ multiplex PCR; TCRdb lists only in-frame clones, some missing. In the table there are 90,000 to 100,000 clones, about 80% of which are singletons. As concerns this clone: Its antigen is not known.

V was trimmed by 6 bases and J by 1 base, leaving 25 bases between them. The CDR3 totals 20 residues. Germline V gene data show CDR1 as SGHVS and CDR2 as FQNEAQ. Specimen: CD4+ or CD8+ T cells sorted from blood, collected in a trial of the OX40 agonist ivuxolimab. The V and J genes are TRBV7-8 and TRBJ2-6; D perhaps matches TRBD2 (6 bases). This TCR was sampled from an adult with an advanced solid tumor such as melanoma, head and neck, liver or kidney cancer. This CDR3 reads CASRPSPGLASRSGANVLTF. DNA of the CDR3: TGTGCCAGCAGGCCTTCCCCGGGACTGGCCTCTCGATCTGGGGCCAACGTCCTGACTTTC. Full variable domain (remainder filled in from reference TRBV7-8 and TRBJ2-6): GAGVSQSPRYKVAKRGQDVALRCDPISGHVSLFWYQQALGQGPEFLTYFQNEAQLDKSGLPSDRFFAERPEGSVSTLKIQRTQQEDSAVYLCASRPSPGLASRSGANVLTFGAGSRLTVL.